This T cell receptor (beta chain) comes out of a study of PD-L1 blockade in urothelial cancer. As for the study in general: About nine tenths of the roughly 30 patients comprised males who had bladder-origin urothelial cancer. Patients had been given 0 to 3 earlier chemotherapy regimens.

V lost 8 bases and J 5 bases, leaving 24 bases between the germline ends. The CDR3 covers 16 residues. Germline CDR1 and CDR2: LNHDA and SQIVND (reference sequence). Spiked synthetic TCR analogs estimated absolute template abundance per PCR. Profiling relied on immunoSEQ multiplex PCR, and the TCRdb table lists in-frame clones only, not all of them. The data hold approximately 100,000 clones, with around 82% observed a single time. Sequences were derived from PBMCs, sampled around atezolizumab (anti-PD-L1) treatment. V and J are TRBV19 and TRBJ1-1; weak D call: TRBD1 (5 bases). This clonotype was sampled from a man aged 50 or older with urothelial cancer. The CDR3 nucleotides read TGTGCCAGTTCTCCCCCCGGTCGGGCCGGGGGGACTGAAGCTTTCTTT. Translating gives CASSPPGRAGGTEAFF.